This TCR beta chain was captured in a study of CD8 T cells in ankylosing spondylitis. J gave up 8 bases and V 7 bases, and 12 bases lay outside the gene matches. CDR1 and CDR2 (germline): DFQATT, SNEGSKA (reference sequence). The CDR3 extends over 13 amino acids. As to this clonotype: What it binds is not known.

Study conclusions and caveats: Disease-linked clones were CD8+ and relatively rare in peripheral blood. Seemingly characteristic of ankylosing spondylitis blood was a TCR beta motif consisting of eight highly homologous variants. Some of these motif variants have turned up before, in reports on reactive arthritis synovial fluid and blood.

Using its own MiXCR run on the 5' RACE reads, TCRdb lists one record per CDR3 protein. The sample shows 800,000 to 900,000 distinct CDR3 sequences, approximately 12% of them seen only once. The TCR comes from a male donor with ankylosing spondylitis. The sequenced sample consisted of blood, either unsorted or a sorted T cell fraction (not recorded which). J is TRBJ1-2 and V is TRBV20-1, with 8 bases matching TRBD1. CDR3 sequence reads: CSVRSDRDKGYTF. CDR3 DNA: TGCAGTGTCCGGTCGGACAGGGATAAAGGCTACACCTTC.